The T cell receptor (beta chain) under discussion was sequenced for a study of cytotoxic CD8 clonotypes in ibrutinib-treated CLL. Study results and limitations: Public clonotypes showed up rarely, and on treatment they shrank or held steady.

This clone appeared a single time. Its antigen is not identified. TCRdb keeps only in-frame clones here, not all; method: immunoSEQ multiplex PCR. The data contain approximately 350,000 clones, 67% of them singletons. Sequenced material: PBMCs, taken after 36 months of ibrutinib treatment. The receptor comes from a human donor with chronic lymphocytic leukemia.

The CDR3 loop is CASSTASGGAYEQYF. The DNA for the CDR3 is TGTGCCAGCAGCACCGCTAGCGGGGGGGCCTACGAGCAGTACTTC. This chain uses TRBV11-2 with TRBJ2-7; TRBD2 matches 12 bases. The CDR3 is 15 amino acids. The trim removed 5 bases at V and 2 bases at J, leaving 4 bases unmatched. The V gene's germline CDR1 is SGHAT and CDR2 FQNNGV.